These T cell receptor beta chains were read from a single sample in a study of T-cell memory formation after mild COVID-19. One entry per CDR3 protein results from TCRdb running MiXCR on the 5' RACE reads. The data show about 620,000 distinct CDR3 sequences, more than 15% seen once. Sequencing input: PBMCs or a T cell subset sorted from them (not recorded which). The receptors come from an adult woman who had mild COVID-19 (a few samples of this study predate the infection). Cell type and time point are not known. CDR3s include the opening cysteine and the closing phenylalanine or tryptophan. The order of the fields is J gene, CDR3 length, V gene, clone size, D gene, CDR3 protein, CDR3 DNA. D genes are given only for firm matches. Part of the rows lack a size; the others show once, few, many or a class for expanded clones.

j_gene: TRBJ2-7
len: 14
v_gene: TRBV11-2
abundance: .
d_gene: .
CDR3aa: CASSLAPGRYEQYF
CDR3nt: TGTGCCAGCAGCTTAGCTCCGGGCAGGTACGAGCAGTACTTC

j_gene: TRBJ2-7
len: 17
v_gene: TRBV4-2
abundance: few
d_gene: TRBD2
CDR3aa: CASSYHSPSGSSYEQYF
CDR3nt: TGTGCCAGCAGCTACCACAGTCCTAGCGGAAGCTCCTACGAGCAGTACTTC

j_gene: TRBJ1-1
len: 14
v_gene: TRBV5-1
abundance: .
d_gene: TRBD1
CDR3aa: CASSPSTGGSEAFF
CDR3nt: TGCGCCAGCAGCCCCTCGACAGGGGGGAGTGAAGCTTTCTTT

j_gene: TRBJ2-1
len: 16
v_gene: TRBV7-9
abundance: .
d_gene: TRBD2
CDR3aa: CASSLIGGGADNEQFF
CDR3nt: TGTGCCAGCAGCTTAATCGGCGGGGGGGCAGACAATGAGCAGTTCTTC

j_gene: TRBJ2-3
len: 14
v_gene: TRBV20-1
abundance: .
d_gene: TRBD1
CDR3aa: CSAIRTRGQDTQYF
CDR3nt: TGCAGTGCTATCCGCACACGGGGACAGGATACGCAGTATTTT

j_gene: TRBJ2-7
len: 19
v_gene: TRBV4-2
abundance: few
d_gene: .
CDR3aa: CASSQDEKGRGRQYYEQYF
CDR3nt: TGTGCCAGCAGCCAAGATGAGAAGGGACGGGGACGCCAATACTACGAGCAGTACTTC

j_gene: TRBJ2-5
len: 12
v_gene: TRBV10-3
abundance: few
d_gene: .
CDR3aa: CAISESELHQYF
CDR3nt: TGTGCCATCAGTGAGTCGGAGCTACACCAGTACTTC

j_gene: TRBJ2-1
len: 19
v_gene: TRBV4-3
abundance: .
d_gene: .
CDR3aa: CASSQDFSRTFGRGNEQFF
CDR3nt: TGCGCCAGCAGCCAAGATTTTTCTAGGACTTTTGGGCGGGGCAATGAGCAGTTCTTC

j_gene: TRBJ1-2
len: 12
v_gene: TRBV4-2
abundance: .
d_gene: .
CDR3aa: CASSLLSTLHTF
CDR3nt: TGTGCCAGCAGCCTCTTATCCACGCTCCACACCTTC

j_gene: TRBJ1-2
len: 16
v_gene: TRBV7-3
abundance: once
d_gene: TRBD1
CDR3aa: CASSPSSLDRGSGYTF
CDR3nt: TGTGCCAGCAGCCCCTCGTCCCTCGACAGGGGCAGTGGCTACACCTTC

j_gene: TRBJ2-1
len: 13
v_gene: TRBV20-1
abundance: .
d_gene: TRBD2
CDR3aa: CSAVRSGLPPERF
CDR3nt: TGCAGTGCCGTGAGGTCGGGACTACCTCCGGAAAGGTTC